This T cell receptor beta chain came from a study of yellow fever vaccine responses in identical twins. Study results and limitations: On the reported evidence, twins' vaccine T cell responses seemed partly convergent and partly personalized.

This clonotype was recorded a few times. Its antigen remains unidentified. The germline V and J ends were trimmed by 4 bases and 2 bases, with 8 bases remaining between them. In germline, CDR1 is SNHLY, CDR2 FYNNEI. This CDR3 has 13 amino acids. TCRdb re-derived calls from the RT-PCR reads in MiXCR, one entry per CDR3 protein. The table lists fewer than 2,500 distinct CDR3 sequences, approximately 7.8% of them singletons. The sample here was T cells from blood (PBMCs), unsorted or a sorted subset (not recorded which), taken roughly 2 years after vaccination. The TCR was taken from a woman aged 18 to 35 who received the yellow fever vaccine. This chain joins TRBV2 and TRBJ1-2; D gene uncertain. The CDR3 spells CASSVGGNYGYTF. In DNA, the CDR3 is TGTGCCAGCAGTGTAGGCGGGAACTATGGCTACACCTTC.